This T cell receptor beta chain was profiled in a study of blood T cell repertoires in COVID-19. Study-level information: The United States, Italy and Spain were the sources of the acute and convalescent COVID-19 samples. Sample material is recorded as cDNA or gDNA derived from T cells, B-cell-depleted T cells, or PBMCs.

Clones were read by immunoSEQ multiplex PCR, and TCRdb kept only the in-frame ones, dropping some. Here the sample spans fewer than 500,000 clones, about nine tenths being singletons. Trimming took off 0 bases at V and 7 bases at J, with 13 bases between the two ends. The CDR3 totals 15 residues. Germline CDR1 and CDR2: MGHRA and YSYEKL. In Cohort 3, a recovered donor had either two negative PCRs, clearance, or symptom resolution. Sequenced: PBMCs or T cells enriched from blood (not recorded which). The sequence was obtained from a woman between 18 and 29 years old who had recovered from COVID-19. V is TRBV4-1 and J is TRBJ1-5; possibly TRBD1 for D (5 bases). The CDR3 sequence: CASSQEGGRVQPQHF. CDR3 nucleotides: TGCGCCAGCAGCCAAGAAGGTGGCAGGGTCCAGCCCCAGCATTTT.